The 9 T cell receptor beta chains reported below all come from one sample, sequenced in a study of T cell changes during pregnancy in multiple sclerosis. Here immunoSEQ multiplex PCR was the method, and the copy in TCRdb shows in-frame clones only, minus some. The sample has around 70,000 clones; around nine tenths are singletons. Here the sequenced sample was peripheral blood, taken after pregnancy. The receptors were sampled from a female donor in good health, enrolled as a control in a pregnancy study.

This clone was observed once. V usage is TRBV11-2 and J usage is TRBJ2-5, with D possibly being TRBD1 (5 bases). This CDR3 comprises 15 residues. V lost 0 bases, J lost 5 bases, and 13 bases lay in between. Germline V gene lookup returns CDR1 SGHAT and CDR2 FQNNGV. CDR3 sequence reads: CASSLDPGLGETQYF. DNA of the CDR3: TGTGCCAGCAGCTTAGATCCAGGGCTTGGGGAGACCCAGTACTTC. Together with reference TRBV11-2 and TRBJ2-5, the CDR3 gives the full variable domain: EAGVAQSPRYKIIEKRQSVAFWCNPISGHATLYWYQQILGQGPKLLIQFQNNGVVDDSQLPKDRFSAERLKGVDSTLKIQPAKLEDSAVYLCASSLDPGLGETQYFGPGTRLLVL.

This chain uses TRBV5-1 with TRBJ2-1; 10 nucleotides line up with TRBD1. Trimming took 0 bases from V and 9 from J; bases not matched to a gene: 6. Looked up from germline, CDR1 is SGHRS and CDR2 is YFSETQ. The CDR3 spans 15 residues. The CDR3 region is CASSLGQGAHVEQFF. The CDR3, as DNA: TGCGCCAGCAGCTTGGGACAGGGGGCGCATGTTGAGCAGTTCTTC.

This clone came up once. The V and J genes are TRBV5-1 and TRBJ1-3, with 9 nucleotides matching TRBD1. The J segment lost 3 bases and the V segment lost 4 bases, leaving 8 bases of the junction unmatched. Germline V CDR1 and CDR2: SGHRS, YFSETQ. The CDR3 length is 16 residues. CDR3 DNA: TGCGCCAGCAGCGAATCCGGGACAGGGAATGGAAACACCATATATTTT. It specifies CASSESGTGNGNTIYF. Together with reference TRBV5-1 and TRBJ1-3, the CDR3 gives the full variable domain: KAGVTQTPRYLIKTRGQQVTLSCSPISGHRSVSWYQQTPGQGLQFLFEYFSETQRNKGNFPGRFSGRQFSNSRSEMNVSTLELGDSALYLCASSESGTGNGNTIYFGEGSWLTVV.

The chain combines TRBV7-2 with TRBJ2-3; 8 bases match TRBD1. This CDR3 has 14 amino acids. Germline-derived CDR1 and CDR2 are SGHTA and FQGNSA. V was clipped by 1 base and J by 6 bases; unmatched bases: 3. The CDR3 sequence is CASSLGTGWDTQYF. The CDR3 DNA follows: TGTGCCAGCAGCTTAGGGACAGGGTGGGATACGCAGTATTTT.

This clone showed up just once. The J gene is TRBJ2-1, the V gene TRBV27; 7 nucleotides line up with TRBD1. This CDR3 region has 16 residues. Germline V gives CDR1 MNHEY, CDR2 SMNVEV (reference sequence). V was pared by 6 bases and J by 0 bases, with 8 bases of the junction left unmatched. The DNA for the CDR3 is TGTGCCAGCAGACTCGGACAGGCGAGCTCCTACAATGAGCAGTTCTTC. Translating gives CASRLGQASSYNEQFF.

This clone was seen a handful of times. The chain couples TRBV18 to TRBJ1-5; 7 positions agree with TRBD1. Germline V gene lookup returns CDR1 KGHSH and CDR2 LQKENI. The CDR3 sequence is 15 residues long. V was pared by 4 bases and J by 5 bases, with 8 bases of the junction left unmatched. CDR3 DNA: TGTGCCAGCTCACGCGGACAGGACACTTATCAGCCCCAGCATTTT. Amino acid sequence: CASSRGQDTYQPQHF.

On this clone itself: Additional DNA sequences in this sample encode the identical CDR3. The rearrangement links TRBV6-1 to TRBJ2-7, with 7 bases that match TRBD1. The CDR3 runs 14 residues. Looked up from germline, CDR1 is MNHNS and CDR2 is SASEGT. V trimming: 5 bases; J trimming: 3 bases; junction bases outside the gene matches: 7. The CDR3 is CASSPGGTSYEQYF. CDR3 DNA: TGTGCCAGCAGTCCAGGGGGAACAAGCTACGAGCAGTACTTC.

The sample holds one count of this clone. The CDR3 protein is CASSYGPDSPNSPLHF. CDR3 bases: TGTGCCAGCAGTTACGGCCCGGACAGTCCGAATTCACCCCTCCACTTT. The rearrangement joins TRBV27 to TRBJ1-6, with D maybe TRBD1 (6 bases). Germline values: CDR1 MNHEY, CDR2 SMNVEV (reference sequence). The CDR3 spans 16 residues. The V end was cut by 4 bases, the J end by 7 bases, with 17 bases between.

J is TRBJ2-7 and V is TRBV5-1; TRBD1 matches 8 bases. CDR1 and CDR2 (germline): SGHRS, YFSETQ. This CDR3 region has 15 residues. J gave up 6 bases and V 0 bases, and 8 bases lay outside the gene matches. CDR3 amino acids: CASSLARTGQGEQYF. The CDR3 DNA reads as TGCGCCAGCAGCTTGGCCAGGACAGGGCAAGGCGAGCAGTACTTC.